The clone carrying this T cell receptor (beta chain) was detected many times. Its matching antigen is unknown. This entry is derived from a study of T cells in Graves' hyperthyroidism and ophthalmopathy. Trimming removed 5 bases at V and 1 base at J, with 16 bases between. Per the germline V gene, CDR1 is SGHVS and CDR2 is FNYEAQ. CDR3 length: 16 residues. The diagnoses drew upon clinical symptoms, serum thyroxine and TRAb, thyroid ultrasound and orbital computed tomography. Under 12 ml fresh peripheral blood yielded the PBMCs. It was RNA transcripts that yielded the amplified TCR beta CDR3 regions. The study used the HTBI primer set for a first-round RT-PCR of the TCR CDR3. TCRdb ran MiXCR on the multiplex PCR reads and lists one entry per CDR3 protein. In the table there are 450,000 to 650,000 distinct CDR3 sequences, over 15% of which are singletons. Study-wide results and caveats: Through a model of 13 V-J features, ophthalmopathy was separated from stable hyperthyroidism.

The V call is TRBV7-6, the J call TRBJ2-3; D is perhaps TRBD1 or TRBD2 (6 bases each). The sample consisted of blood. The TCR sequence derives from a woman between 18 and 29 years old with Graves' ophthalmopathy. CDR3 bases: TGTGCCAGCAGCGACGGACGGGGGCTCGGCACAGATACGCAGTATTTT. Protein sequence: CASSDGRGLGTDTQYF.